This T cell receptor (beta chain) was found in a study of blood T cell repertoires in COVID-19. On the study more broadly: COVID-19 samples collected from the United States, Italy and Spain covered acute and convalescent phases. PBMCs, B-cell-depleted T cells, or T cells provided the cDNA or gDNA that made up the material.

Trimming removed 0 bases at V and 6 bases at J, with 17 bases between. The CDR3 has 16 amino acids. Germline values: CDR1 SGDLS, CDR2 YYNGEE. The method was immunoSEQ multiplex PCR; TCRdb's version includes in-frame clones alone and lacks a portion of them. The sample consists of just under 95,000 clones, about 80% of them appearing once. Sequences were obtained from peripheral blood. This TCR derives from a human donor in a cohort sampled during active COVID-19. The chain links TRBV9 to TRBJ2-3; TRBD2 might be the D (7 bases). CDR3 region: CASSVEIPWGGDTQYF. In nucleotides, the CDR3 is TGTGCCAGCAGCGTAGAAATCCCCTGGGGGGGCGATACGCAGTATTTT.